One sample yielded the 5 T cell receptor beta chains listed below, sequenced in a study of control samples from healthy donors and cancer patients. Sequenced by immunoSEQ multiplex PCR; TCRdb stores in-frame clones only, minus some. The table records roughly 76,000 clones, roughly 94% of them present only once. Sequences were obtained from blood. These TCRs come from a woman younger than 30 in good health.

This rearrangement joins TRBV19 to TRBJ1-4; possible D gene TRBD1, 6 bases. The V and J ends lost 6 bases and 7 bases respectively, with 15 bases between them. The CDR3 totals 14 residues. Per the germline V gene, CDR1 is LNHDA and CDR2 is SQIVND (reference sequence). The CDR3 spells CASSVTGRSEKLFF. The CDR3 nucleotides are TGTGCCAGTAGCGTCACAGGGCGGAGTGAAAAACTGTTTTTT. Combining the CDR3 with reference TRBV19 and TRBJ1-4 gives the whole variable domain DGGITQSPKYLFRKEGQNVTLSCEQNLNHDAMYWYRQDPGQGLRLIYYSQIVNDFQKGDIAEGYSVSREKKESFPLTVTSAQKNPTAFYLCASSVTGRSEKLFFGSGTQLSVL.

The chain has TRBV28 and TRBJ1-5; D uncertain. The CDR3 covers 11 residues. Germline-derived CDR1 and CDR2 are MDHEN and SYDVKM. V was trimmed by 5 bases and J by 9 bases, leaving 8 bases between them. The CDR3, as DNA: TGTGCCAGCAGTCCCGAAGGGCCCCAGCATTTT. Translated: CASSPEGPQHF.

This clone appeared once. The gene calls are TRBV19 and TRBJ2-2; 7 bases map to TRBD1. The CDR3 sequence is 14 residues long. Germline V gene lookup returns CDR1 LNHDA and CDR2 SQIVND (reference sequence). Trimming took 8 bases from V and 6 from J; bases not matched to a gene: 9. The CDR3 loop reads CASGPWTGSGELFF. The CDR3 DNA is TGTGCCAGTGGGCCGTGGACAGGATCCGGGGAGCTGTTTTTT.

This clone appeared a single time. The genes are TRBV10-3 and TRBJ2-7, with D hard to call. V was clipped by 4 bases and J by 2 bases, with 6 bases between them. The germline V gene has CDR1 ENHRY and CDR2 SYGVKD. The CDR3 runs 12 residues. CDR3 sequence: CAISGQTYEQYF. CDR3 in DNA: TGTGCCATCAGTGGCCAGACCTACGAGCAGTACTTC.

V and J are TRBV19 and TRBJ2-7; 8 bases align to TRBD2. The length of the CDR3 is 14 residues. CDR1 LNHDA and CDR2 SQIVND come from the germline V gene (reference sequence). V lost 5 bases to trimming and J lost 3 bases; unmatched junction nucleotides: 6. Here the CDR3 DNA reads TGTGCCAGTAGTCAGGTAGCGGGATTCTACGAGCAGTACTTC. The encoded protein is CASSQVAGFYEQYF. Based on the CDR3 plus reference TRBV19 and TRBJ2-7, the full variable domain is DGGITQSPKYLFRKEGQNVTLSCEQNLNHDAMYWYRQDPGQGLRLIYYSQIVNDFQKGDIAEGYSVSREKKESFPLTVTSAQKNPTAFYLCASSQVAGFYEQYFGPGTRLTVT.